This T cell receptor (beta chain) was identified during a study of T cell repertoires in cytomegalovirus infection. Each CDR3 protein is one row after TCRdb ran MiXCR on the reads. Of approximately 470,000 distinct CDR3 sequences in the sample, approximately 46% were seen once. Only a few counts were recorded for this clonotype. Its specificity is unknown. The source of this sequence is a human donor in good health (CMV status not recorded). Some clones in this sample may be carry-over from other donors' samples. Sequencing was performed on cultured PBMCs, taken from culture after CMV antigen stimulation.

For the CDR3, the DNA is TGCGCCAGCTCCCTGGGGACAGGGTCCCGTAGGGCCCTCCACTTT. This sequence encodes CASSLGTGSRRALHF. The chain uses TRBV5-1 and TRBJ1-6; 9 nucleotides match TRBD1. V gave up 7 bases and J gave up 14 bases; unmatched junction bases: 16. The CDR3 totals 15 residues. The germline gives CDR1 SGHRS, CDR2 YFSETQ. Based on the CDR3 plus reference TRBV5-1 and TRBJ1-6, the full variable domain is KAGVTQTPRYLIKTRGQQVTLSCSPISGHRSVSWYQQTPGQGLQFLFEYFSETQRNKGNFPGRFSGRQFSNSRSEMNVSTLELGDSALYLCASSLGTGSRRALHFGNGTRLTVT.